This T cell receptor (beta chain) originates from a study of human T cells and chemical hapten exposure. About the study: Variability of per-sample TCR yields stemmed mainly from small differences in pooled library volume. Study observations and caveats: TCRs exceeding 1 in 1000 frequency stayed unchanged with DPC sensitization.

Unfractionated whole blood yielded total RNA. In the original processing: With a range of roughly 20,000 to 750,000, the median per sample was around 96,000 TCRs. TCRdb re-analysed the 5' RACE reads in MiXCR, keeping a single row per CDR3 protein. None of the V and J calls come from the authors' own analysis; TCRdb made them. The table records 130,000 or so distinct CDR3 sequences, approximately 4% of them present only once. This clonotype showed up many times. Antigen specificity is unknown. The CDR3 runs 13 residues. Trimming removed 6 bases from V and 0 bases from J, with 9 bases in between. In germline, CDR1 is MNHEY, CDR2 SVGAGI.

This clonotype was obtained from a female donor in good health. The chain employs TRBV6-5 and TRBJ2-7; perhaps TRBD1 as D (5 bases). The CDR3 bases are TGTGCCAGCAGAAGACAGAGCTCCTACGAGCAGTACTTC. Translated, it gives CASRRQSSYEQYF.